The clone carrying this TCR beta chain was counted a single time. The data are from a study of control samples from healthy donors and cancer patients. V gave up 8 bases and J gave up 2 bases; unmatched junction bases: 8. The CDR3 is 14 amino acids. In germline, CDR1 is MNHEY, CDR2 SVGAGI. Measured with immunoSEQ multiplex PCR; TCRdb has only the in-frame clones, and not every one. The sample shows roughly 30,000 clones, around nine tenths of them seen only once. This TCR was sampled from a female donor with melanoma. Sequenced material: formalin-fixed, paraffin-embedded tissue. The chain couples TRBV6-5 to TRBJ1-1; 7 bases are shared with TRBD1. CDR3: CASGGRTGNTEAFF. CDR3 in DNA: TGTGCCAGCGGGGGGAGGACAGGAAACACTGAAGCTTTCTTT.